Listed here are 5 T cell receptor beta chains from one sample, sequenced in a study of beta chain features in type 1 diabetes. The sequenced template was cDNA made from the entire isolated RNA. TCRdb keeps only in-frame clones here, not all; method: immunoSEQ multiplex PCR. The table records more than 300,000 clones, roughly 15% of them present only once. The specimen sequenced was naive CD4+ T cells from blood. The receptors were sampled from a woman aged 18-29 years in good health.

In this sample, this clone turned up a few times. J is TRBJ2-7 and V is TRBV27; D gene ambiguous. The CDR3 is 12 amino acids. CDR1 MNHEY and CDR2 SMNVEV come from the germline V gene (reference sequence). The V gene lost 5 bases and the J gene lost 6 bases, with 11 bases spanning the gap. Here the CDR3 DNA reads TGTGCCAGCAGTCCGACTTCTGGCGAGCAGTACTTC. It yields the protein CASSPTSGEQYF.

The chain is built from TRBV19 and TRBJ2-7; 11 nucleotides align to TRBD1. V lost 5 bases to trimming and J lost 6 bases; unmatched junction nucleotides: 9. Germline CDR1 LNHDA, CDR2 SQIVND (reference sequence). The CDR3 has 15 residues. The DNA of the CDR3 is TGTGCCAGTAGTGACCCCGGGACAGGGGGTTCCGAGCAGTACTTC. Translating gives CASSDPGTGGSEQYF.

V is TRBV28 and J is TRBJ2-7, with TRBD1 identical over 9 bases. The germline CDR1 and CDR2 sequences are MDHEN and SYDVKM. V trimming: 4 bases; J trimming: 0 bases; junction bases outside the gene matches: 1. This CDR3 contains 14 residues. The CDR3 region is CASSSGQGSYEQYF. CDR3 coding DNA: TGTGCCAGCAGTTCGGGACAGGGCTCCTACGAGCAGTACTTC.

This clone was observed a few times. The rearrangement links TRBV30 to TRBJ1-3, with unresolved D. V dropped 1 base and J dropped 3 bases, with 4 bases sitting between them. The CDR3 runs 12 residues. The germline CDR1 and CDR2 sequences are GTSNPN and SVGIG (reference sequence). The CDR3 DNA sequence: TGTGCCTGGAGTGACAGTGGAAACACCATATATTTT. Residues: CAWSDSGNTIYF.

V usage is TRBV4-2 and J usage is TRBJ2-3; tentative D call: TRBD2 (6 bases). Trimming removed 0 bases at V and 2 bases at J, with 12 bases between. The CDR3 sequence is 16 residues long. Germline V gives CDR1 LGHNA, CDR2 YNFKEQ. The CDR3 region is CASSQEVAAITDTQYF. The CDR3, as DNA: TGTGCCAGCAGCCAAGAGGTAGCGGCCATCACAGATACGCAGTATTTT.